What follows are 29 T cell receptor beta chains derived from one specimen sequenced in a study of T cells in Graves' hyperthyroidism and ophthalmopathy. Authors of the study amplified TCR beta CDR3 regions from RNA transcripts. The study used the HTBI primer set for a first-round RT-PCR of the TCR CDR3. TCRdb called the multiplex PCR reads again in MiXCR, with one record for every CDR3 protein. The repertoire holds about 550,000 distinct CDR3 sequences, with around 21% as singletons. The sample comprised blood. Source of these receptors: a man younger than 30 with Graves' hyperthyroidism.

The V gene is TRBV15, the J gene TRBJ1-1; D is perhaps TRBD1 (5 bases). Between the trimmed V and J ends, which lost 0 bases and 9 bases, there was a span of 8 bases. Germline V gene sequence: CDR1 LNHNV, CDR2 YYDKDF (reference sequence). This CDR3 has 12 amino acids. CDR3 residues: CATSRDEGQAFF. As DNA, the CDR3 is TGTGCCACCAGCAGAGATGAGGGACAAGCTTTCTTT.

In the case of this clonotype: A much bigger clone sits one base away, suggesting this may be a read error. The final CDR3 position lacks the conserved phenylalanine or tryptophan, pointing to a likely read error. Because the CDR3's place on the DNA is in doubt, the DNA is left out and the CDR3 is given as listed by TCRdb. CDR3 amino acids: CASRGQVVEASL. This chain uses TRBV12-3 or TRBV12-4 with TRBJ1-1; TRBD1, the table's D call, was not compared with the DNA. The CDR3 has 12 residues if both end residues are counted.

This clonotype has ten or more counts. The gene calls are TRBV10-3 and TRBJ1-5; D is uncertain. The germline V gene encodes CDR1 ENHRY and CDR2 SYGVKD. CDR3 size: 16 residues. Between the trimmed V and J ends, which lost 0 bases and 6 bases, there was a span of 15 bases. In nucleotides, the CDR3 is TGTGCCATCAGTGAGTCTCGGCCCACGCCCGGTCAGCCCCAGCATTTT. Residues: CAISESRPTPGQPQHF.

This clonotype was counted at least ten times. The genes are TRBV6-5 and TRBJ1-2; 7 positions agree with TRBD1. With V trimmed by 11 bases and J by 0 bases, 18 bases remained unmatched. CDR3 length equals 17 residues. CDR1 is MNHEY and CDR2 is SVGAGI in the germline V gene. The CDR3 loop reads CASSQSPFGQANYGYTF. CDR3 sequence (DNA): TGTGCCTCCTCACAATCCCCCTTCGGACAGGCTAACTATGGCTACACCTTC.

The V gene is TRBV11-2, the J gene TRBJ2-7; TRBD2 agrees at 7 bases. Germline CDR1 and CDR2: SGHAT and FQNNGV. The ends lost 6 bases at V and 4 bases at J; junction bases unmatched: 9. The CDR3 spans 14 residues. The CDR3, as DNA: TGTGCCAGCAGTTTCCGGGGGGTCGTATACGAGCAGTACTTC. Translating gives CASSFRGVVYEQYF.

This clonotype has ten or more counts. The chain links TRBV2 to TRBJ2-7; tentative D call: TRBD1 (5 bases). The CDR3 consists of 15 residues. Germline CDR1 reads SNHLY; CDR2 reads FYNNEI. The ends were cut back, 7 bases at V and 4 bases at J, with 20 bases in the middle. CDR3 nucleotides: TGTGCCAGCATCCCCGGGCTCAGGGATATTTACGAGCAGTACTTC. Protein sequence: CASIPGLRDIYEQYF.

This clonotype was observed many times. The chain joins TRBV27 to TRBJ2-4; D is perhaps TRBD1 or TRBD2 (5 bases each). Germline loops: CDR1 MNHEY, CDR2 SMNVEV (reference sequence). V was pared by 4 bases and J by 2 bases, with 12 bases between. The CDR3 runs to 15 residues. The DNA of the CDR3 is TGTGCCAGCAGTTCCGACAGCGGCACCAAAAACATTCAGTACTTC. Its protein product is CASSSDSGTKNIQYF.

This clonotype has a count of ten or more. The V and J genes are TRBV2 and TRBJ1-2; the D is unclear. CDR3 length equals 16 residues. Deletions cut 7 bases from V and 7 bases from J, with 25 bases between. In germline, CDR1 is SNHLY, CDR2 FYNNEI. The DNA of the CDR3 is TGTGCCAGCAAGGAGAGTAGCCCCAGTATCTCTTTTGGCTACACCTTC. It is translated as CASKESSPSISFGYTF. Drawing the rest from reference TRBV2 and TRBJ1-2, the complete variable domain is EPEVTQTPSHQVTQMGQEVILRCVPISNHLYFYWYRQILGQKVEFLVSFYNNEISEKSEIFDDQFSVERPDGSNFTLKIRSTKLEDSAMYFCASKESSPSISFGYTFGSGTRLTVV.

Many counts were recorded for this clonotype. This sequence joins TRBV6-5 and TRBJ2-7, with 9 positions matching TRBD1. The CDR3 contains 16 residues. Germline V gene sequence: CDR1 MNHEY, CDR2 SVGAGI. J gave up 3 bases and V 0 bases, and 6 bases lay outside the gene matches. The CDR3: CASSYSLGQGFYEQYF. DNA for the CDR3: TGTGCCAGCAGTTACTCTTTGGGACAGGGCTTCTACGAGCAGTACTTC.

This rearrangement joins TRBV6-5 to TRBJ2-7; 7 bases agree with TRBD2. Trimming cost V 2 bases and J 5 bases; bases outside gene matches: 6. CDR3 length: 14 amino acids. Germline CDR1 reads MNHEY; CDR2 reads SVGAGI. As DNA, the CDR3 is TGTGCCAGCAGTTACGGCCTAGGGAGGGACGAGCAGTACTTC. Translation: CASSYGLGRDEQYF.

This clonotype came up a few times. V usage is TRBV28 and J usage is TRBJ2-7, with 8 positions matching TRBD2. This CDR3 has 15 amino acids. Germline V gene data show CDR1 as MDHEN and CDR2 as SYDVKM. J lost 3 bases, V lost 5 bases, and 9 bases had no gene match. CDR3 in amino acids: CASSPTLSGSYEQYF. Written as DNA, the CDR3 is TGTGCCAGCAGTCCGACGCTAAGCGGGAGCTACGAGCAGTACTTC.

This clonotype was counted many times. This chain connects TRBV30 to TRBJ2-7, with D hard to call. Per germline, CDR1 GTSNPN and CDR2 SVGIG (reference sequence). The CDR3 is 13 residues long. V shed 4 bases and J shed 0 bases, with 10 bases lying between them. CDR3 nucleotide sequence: TGTGCCTGGAAGGCGGCGAGCTCCTACGAGCAGTACTTC. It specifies CAWKAASSYEQYF. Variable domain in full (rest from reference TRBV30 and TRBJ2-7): SQTIHQWPATLVQPVGSPLSLECTVEGTSNPNLYWYRQAAGRGLQLLFYSVGIGQISSEVPQNLSASRPQDRQFILSSKKLLLSDSGFYLCAWKAASSYEQYFGPGTRLTVT.

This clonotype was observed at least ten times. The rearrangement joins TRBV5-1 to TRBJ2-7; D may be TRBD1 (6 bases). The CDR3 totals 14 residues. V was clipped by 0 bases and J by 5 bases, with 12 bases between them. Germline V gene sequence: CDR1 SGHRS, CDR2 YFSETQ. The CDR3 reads CASSLDPRGDEQYF. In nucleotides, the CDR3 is TGCGCCAGCAGCTTGGATCCCAGGGGAGACGAGCAGTACTTC. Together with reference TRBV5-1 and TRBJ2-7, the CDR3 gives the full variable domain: KAGVTQTPRYLIKTRGQQVTLSCSPISGHRSVSWYQQTPGQGLQFLFEYFSETQRNKGNFPGRFSGRQFSNSRSEMNVSTLELGDSALYLCASSLDPRGDEQYFGPGTRLTVT.

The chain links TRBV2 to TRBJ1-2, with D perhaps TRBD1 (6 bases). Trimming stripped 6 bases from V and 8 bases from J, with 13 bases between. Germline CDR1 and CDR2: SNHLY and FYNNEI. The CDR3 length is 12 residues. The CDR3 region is CASSPQGNGYTF. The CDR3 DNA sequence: TGTGCCAGCAGCCCCCAGGGGAACGGCTACACCTTC. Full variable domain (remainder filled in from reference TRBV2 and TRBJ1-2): EPEVTQTPSHQVTQMGQEVILRCVPISNHLYFYWYRQILGQKVEFLVSFYNNEISEKSEIFDDQFSVERPDGSNFTLKIRSTKLEDSAMYFCASSPQGNGYTFGSGTRLTVV.

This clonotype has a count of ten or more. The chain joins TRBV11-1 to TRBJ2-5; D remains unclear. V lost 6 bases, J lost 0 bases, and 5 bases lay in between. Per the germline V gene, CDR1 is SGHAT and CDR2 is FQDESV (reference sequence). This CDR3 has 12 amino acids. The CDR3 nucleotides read TGTGCCAGCAGGGCGGACCAAGAGACCCAGTACTTC. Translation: CASRADQETQYF.

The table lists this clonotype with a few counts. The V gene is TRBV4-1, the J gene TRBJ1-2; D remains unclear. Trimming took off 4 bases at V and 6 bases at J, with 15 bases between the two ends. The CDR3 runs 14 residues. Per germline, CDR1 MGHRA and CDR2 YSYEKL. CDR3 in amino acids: CASSRPGPRDGYTF. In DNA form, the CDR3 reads TGCGCCAGCAGCCGACCCGGGCCGCGGGATGGCTACACCTTC.

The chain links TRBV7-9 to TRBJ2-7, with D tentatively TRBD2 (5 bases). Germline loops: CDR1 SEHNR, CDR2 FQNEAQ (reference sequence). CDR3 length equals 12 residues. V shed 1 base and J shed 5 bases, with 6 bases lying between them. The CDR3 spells CASSLVANEQYF. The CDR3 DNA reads TGTGCCAGCAGCTTAGTAGCGAACGAGCAGTACTTC.

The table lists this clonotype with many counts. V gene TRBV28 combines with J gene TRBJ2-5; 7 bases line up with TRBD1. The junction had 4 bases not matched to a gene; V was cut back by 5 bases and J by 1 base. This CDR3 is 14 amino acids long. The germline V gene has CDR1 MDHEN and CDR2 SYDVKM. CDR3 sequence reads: CASSPGTVQETQYF. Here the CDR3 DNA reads TGTGCCAGCAGTCCCGGGACAGTCCAAGAGACCCAGTACTTC.

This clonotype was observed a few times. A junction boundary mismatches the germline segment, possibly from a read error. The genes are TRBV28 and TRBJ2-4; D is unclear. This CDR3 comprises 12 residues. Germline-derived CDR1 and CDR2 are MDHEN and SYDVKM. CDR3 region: CASSFGVNIKYF. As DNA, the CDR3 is TGTGCCAGCAGTTTTGGAGTAAACATTAAGTACTTC.

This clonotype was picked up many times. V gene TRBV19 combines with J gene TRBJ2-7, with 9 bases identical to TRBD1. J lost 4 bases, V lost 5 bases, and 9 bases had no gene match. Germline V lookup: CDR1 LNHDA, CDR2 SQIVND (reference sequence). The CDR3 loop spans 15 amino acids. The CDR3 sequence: CASSSGTGLAYEQYF. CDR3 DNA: TGTGCCAGTAGTTCGGGGACAGGGTTGGCATACGAGCAGTACTTC.

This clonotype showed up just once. The CDR3 loop is CAYGSLPQETQYF. The DNA for the CDR3 is TGTGCCTATGGCAGCCTACCTCAGGAGACCCAGTACTTC. This chain connects TRBV28 to TRBJ2-5; D ambiguous. This CDR3 is built from 13 residues. The V end lost 11 bases, the J end lost 5 bases, and 18 bases lay between the germline ends. Germline CDR1 reads MDHEN; CDR2 reads SYDVKM. Full variable domain (outside the CDR3, taken from reference TRBV28 and TRBJ2-5): DVKVTQSSRYLVKRTGEKVFLECVQDMDHENMFWYRQDPGLGLRLIYFSYDVKMKEKGDIPEGYSVSREKKERFSLILESASTNQTSMYLCAYGSLPQETQYFGPGTRLLVL.

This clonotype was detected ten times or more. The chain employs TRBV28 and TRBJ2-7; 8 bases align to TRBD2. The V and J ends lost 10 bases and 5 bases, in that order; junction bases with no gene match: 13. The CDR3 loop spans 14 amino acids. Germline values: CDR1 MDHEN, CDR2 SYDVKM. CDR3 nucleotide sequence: TGTGCCATCCGAACCCCGGGACTAGTGAACGAGCAGTACTTC. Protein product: CAIRTPGLVNEQYF.

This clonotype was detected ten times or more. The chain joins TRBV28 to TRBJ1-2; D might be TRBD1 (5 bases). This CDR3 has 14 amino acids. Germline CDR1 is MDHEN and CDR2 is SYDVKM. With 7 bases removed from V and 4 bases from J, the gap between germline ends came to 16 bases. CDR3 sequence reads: CASNPSWGSYGYTF. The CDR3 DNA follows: TGTGCCAGCAACCCGTCTTGGGGGAGCTATGGCTACACCTTC.

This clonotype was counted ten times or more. In nucleotides, the CDR3 is TGTGCCAGCAGTTCCTGGACAGGGGGCGGCCAAGAGACCCAGTACTTC. Translation gives CASSSWTGGGQETQYF. The chain has TRBV12-3 or TRBV12-4 and TRBJ2-5; 11 bases fit TRBD1. CDR3 size: 16 residues. V lost 4 bases and J lost 1; bases outside the gene matches: 5.

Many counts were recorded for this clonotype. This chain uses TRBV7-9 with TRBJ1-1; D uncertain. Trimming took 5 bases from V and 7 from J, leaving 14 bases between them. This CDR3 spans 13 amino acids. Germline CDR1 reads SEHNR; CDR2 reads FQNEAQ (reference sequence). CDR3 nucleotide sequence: TGTGCCAGCAGCCCCTGGCTTGGCGGTGAAGCTTTCTTT. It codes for CASSPWLGGEAFF.

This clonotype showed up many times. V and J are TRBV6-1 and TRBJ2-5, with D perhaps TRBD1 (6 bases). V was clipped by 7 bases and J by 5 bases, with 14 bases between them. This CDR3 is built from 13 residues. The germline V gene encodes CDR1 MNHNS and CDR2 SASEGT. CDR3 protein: CASNGTPRETQYF. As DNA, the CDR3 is TGTGCCAGCAACGGGACACCCAGGGAGACCCAGTACTTC.

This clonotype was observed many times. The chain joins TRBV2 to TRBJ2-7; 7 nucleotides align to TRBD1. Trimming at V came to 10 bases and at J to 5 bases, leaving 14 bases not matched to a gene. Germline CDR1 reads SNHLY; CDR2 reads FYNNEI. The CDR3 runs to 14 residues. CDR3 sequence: CATYLDRESDEQYF. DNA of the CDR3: TGTGCCACCTACCTCGACAGGGAGTCGGACGAGCAGTACTTC.

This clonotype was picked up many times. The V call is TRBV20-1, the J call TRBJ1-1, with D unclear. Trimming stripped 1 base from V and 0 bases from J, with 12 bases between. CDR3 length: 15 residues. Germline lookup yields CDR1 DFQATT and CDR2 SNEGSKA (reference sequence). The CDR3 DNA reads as TGCAGTGCTAGAGGGTGGAGAGGGATGAACACTGAAGCTTTCTTT. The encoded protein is CSARGWRGMNTEAFF.

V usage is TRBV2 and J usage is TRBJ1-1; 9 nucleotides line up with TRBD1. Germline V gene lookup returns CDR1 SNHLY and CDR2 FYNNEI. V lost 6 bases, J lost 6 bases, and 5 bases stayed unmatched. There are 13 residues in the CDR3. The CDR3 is CASRETGGAEAFF. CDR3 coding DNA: TGTGCCAGCAGGGAGACAGGGGGGGCTGAAGCTTTCTTT.